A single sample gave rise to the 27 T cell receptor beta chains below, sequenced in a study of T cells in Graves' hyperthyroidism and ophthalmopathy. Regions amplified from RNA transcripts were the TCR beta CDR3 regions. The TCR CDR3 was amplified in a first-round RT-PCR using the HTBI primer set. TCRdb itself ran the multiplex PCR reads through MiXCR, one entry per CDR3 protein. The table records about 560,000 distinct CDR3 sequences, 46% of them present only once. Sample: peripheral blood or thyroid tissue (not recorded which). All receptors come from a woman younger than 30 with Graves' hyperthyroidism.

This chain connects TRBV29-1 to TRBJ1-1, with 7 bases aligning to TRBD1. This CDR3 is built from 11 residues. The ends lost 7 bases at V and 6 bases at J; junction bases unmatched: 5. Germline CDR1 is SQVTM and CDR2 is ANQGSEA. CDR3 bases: TGCAGCGCTAGACAGGGCCCTGAAGCTTTCTTT. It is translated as CSARQGPEAFF.

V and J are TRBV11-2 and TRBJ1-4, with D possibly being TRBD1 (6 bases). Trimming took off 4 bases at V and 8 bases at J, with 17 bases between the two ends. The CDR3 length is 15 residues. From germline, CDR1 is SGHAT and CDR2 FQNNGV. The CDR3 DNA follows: TGTGCCAGCAGCTCCTACAGGGTAGAAAGGGAAAAACTGTTTTTT. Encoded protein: CASSSYRVEREKLFF. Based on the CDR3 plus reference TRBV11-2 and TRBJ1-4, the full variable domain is EAGVAQSPRYKIIEKRQSVAFWCNPISGHATLYWYQQILGQGPKLLIQFQNNGVVDDSQLPKDRFSAERLKGVDSTLKIQPAKLEDSAVYLCASSSYRVEREKLFFGSGTQLSVL.

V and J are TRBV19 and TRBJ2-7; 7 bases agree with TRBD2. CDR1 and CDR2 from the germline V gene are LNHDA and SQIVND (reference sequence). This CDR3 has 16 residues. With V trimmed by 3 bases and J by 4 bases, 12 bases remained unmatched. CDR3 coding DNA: TGTGCCAGTAGTATCATCCGAGCGGGAAAAAGATACGAGCAGTACTTC. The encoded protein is CASSIIRAGKRYEQYF.

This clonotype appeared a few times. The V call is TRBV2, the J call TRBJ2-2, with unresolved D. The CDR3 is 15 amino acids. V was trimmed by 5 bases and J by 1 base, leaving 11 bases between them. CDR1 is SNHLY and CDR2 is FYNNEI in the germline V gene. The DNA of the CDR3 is TGTGCCAGCAGTTACGGCGACCAGAACACCGGGGAGCTGTTTTTT. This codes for CASSYGDQNTGELFF.

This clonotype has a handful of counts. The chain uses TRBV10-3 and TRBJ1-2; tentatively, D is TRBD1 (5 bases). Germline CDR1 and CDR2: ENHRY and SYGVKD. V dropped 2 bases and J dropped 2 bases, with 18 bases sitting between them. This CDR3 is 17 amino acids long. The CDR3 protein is CAISEEAQGELNYGYTF. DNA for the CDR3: TGTGCCATCAGTGAGGAAGCCCAGGGAGAATTAAACTATGGCTACACCTTC.

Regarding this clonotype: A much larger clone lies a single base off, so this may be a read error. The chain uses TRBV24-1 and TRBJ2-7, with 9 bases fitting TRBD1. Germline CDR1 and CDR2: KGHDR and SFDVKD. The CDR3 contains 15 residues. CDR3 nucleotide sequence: TGTGCCACCAGTGATCCGGGACAGGGATCGTACGAGCGGTACTTC. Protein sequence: CATSDPGQGSYERYF.

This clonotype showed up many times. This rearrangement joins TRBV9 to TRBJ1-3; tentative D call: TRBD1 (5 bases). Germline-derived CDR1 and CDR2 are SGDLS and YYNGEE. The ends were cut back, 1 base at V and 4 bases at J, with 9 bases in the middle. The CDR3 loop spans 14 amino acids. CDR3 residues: CASSVSTEGNTIYF. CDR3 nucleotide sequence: TGTGCCAGCAGCGTATCGACAGAAGGAAACACCATATATTTT.

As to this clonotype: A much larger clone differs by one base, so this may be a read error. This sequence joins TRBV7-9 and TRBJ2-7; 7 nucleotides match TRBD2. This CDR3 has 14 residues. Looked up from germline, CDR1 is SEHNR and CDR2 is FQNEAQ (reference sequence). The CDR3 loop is CAGSTVAGGYEQYF. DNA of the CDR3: TGTGCCGGCAGCACCGTAGCCGGGGGGTACGAGCAGTACTTC.

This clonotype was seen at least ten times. CDR3 sequence reads: CASSVTYTDTQYF. In DNA, the CDR3 is TGTGCCAGCAGTGTCACATACACAGATACGCAGTATTTT. J is TRBJ2-3 and V is TRBV2; D is undetermined. This CDR3 region has 13 residues. CDR1 is SNHLY, CDR2 FYNNEI, per germline. V dropped 4 bases and J dropped 2 bases, with 7 bases sitting between them.

In DNA form, the CDR3 reads TGTGCCTGGACCGGGACAGGGGAATATCCAGCTTTCTTT. It specifies CAWTGTGEYPAFF. V is TRBV7-3 and J is TRBJ1-1, with 10 nucleotides matching TRBD1. From germline, CDR1 is SGHTA and CDR2 FQGTGA. The CDR3 is made up of 13 amino acids. V lost 11 bases, J lost 10 bases, and 13 bases stayed unmatched. The complete variable domain, with remaining parts taken from reference TRBV7-3 and TRBJ1-1, reads GAGVSQTPSNKVTEKGKYVELRCDPISGHTALYWYRQSLGQGPEFLIYFQGTGAADDSGLPNDRFFAVRPEGSVSTLKIQRTERGDSAVYLCAWTGTGEYPAFFGQGTRLTVV.

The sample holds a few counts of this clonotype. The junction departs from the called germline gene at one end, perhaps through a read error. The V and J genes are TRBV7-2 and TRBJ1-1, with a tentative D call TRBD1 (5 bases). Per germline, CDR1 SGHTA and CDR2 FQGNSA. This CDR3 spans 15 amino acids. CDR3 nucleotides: TGCGCCAGCAGCCAAGAGGGAGGGGCTGTCGCTGAAGCTTTCTTT. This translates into CASSQEGGAVAEAFF.

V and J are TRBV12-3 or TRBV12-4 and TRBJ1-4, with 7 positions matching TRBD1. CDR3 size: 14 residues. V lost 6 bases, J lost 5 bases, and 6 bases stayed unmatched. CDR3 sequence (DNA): TGTGCCAGCAGACCGGGACAGACAAATGAAAAACTGTTTTTT. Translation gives CASRPGQTNEKLFF.

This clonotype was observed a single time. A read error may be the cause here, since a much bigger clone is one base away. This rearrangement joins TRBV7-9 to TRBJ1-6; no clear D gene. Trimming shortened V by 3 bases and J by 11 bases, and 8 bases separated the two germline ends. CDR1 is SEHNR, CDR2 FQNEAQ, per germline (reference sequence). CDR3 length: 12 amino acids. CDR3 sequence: CASSFGVAPLHF. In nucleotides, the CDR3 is TGTGCCAGCAGCTTCGGGGTAGCACCCCTCCACTTT.

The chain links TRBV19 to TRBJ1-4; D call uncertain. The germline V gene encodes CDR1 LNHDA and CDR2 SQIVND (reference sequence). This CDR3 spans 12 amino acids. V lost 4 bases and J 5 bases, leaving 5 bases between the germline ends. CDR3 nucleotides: TGTGCCAGTAGTACGACGAATGAAAAACTGTTTTTT. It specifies CASSTTNEKLFF. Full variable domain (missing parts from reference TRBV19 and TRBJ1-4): DGGITQSPKYLFRKEGQNVTLSCEQNLNHDAMYWYRQDPGQGLRLIYYSQIVNDFQKGDIAEGYSVSREKKESFPLTVTSAQKNPTAFYLCASSTTNEKLFFGSGTQLSVL.

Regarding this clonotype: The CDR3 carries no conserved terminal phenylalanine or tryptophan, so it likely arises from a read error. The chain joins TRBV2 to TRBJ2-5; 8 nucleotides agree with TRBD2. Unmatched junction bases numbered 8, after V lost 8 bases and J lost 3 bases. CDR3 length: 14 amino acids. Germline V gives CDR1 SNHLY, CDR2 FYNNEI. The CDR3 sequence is CASFSGVGEETQYS. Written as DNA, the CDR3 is TGTGCCAGCTTTAGCGGGGTGGGGGAAGAGACCCAGTACTCC.

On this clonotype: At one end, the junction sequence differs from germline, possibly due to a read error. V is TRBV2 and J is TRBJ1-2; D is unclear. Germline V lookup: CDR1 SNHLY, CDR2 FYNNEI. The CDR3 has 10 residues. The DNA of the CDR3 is TGTGTCAGCAGTATTAGCGGGTACGCCTTC. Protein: CVSSISGYAF.

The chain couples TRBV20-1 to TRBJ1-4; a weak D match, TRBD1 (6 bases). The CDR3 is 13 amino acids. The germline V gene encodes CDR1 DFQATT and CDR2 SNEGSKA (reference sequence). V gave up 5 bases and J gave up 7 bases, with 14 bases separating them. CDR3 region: CSAEDTGSEKLFF. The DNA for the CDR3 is TGCAGTGCTGAGGATACAGGGTCTGAAAAACTGTTTTTT.

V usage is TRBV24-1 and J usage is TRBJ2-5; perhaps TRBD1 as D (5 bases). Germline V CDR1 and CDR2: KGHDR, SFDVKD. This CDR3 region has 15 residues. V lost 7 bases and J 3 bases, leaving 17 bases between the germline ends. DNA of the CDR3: TGTGCCACCAGCCAACTGTCACAGGTCAAAGAGACCCAGTACTTC. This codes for CATSQLSQVKETQYF.

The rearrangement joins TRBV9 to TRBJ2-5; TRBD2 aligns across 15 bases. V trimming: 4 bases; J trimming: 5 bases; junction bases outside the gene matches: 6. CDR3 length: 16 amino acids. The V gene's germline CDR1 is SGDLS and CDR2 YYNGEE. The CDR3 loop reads CASSPHGLAGGETQYF. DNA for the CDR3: TGTGCCAGCAGCCCACACGGACTAGCGGGAGGGGAGACCCAGTACTTC.

CDR3 protein: CAISDGDRGQYEQYF. The CDR3 DNA sequence: TGTGCCATCAGTGACGGGGACAGGGGCCAGTACGAGCAGTACTTC. The rearrangement joins TRBV10-3 to TRBJ2-7, with 10 bases matching TRBD1. Per germline, CDR1 ENHRY and CDR2 SYGVKD. This CDR3 contains 15 residues. V was pared by 3 bases and J by 4 bases, with 6 bases of the junction left unmatched.

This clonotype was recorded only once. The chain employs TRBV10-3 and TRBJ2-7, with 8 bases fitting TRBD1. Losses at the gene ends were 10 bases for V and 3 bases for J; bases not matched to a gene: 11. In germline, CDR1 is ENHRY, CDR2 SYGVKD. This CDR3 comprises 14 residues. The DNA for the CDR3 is TGTGCCAGCACCCAGACAGGGGAGAGCTACGAGCAGTACTTC. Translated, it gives CASTQTGESYEQYF.

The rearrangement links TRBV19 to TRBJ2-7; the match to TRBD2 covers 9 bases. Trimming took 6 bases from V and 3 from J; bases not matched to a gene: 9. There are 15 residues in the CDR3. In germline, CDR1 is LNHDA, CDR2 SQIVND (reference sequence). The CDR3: CASRERSGGHYEQYF. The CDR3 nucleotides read TGTGCCAGTAGGGAACGTAGCGGGGGACACTACGAGCAGTACTTC.

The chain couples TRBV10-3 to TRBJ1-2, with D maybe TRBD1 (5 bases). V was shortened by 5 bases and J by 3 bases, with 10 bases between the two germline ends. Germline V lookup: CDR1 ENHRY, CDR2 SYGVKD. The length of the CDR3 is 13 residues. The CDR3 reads CAISPGQDYGYTF. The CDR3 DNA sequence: TGTGCCATCAGTCCAGGACAAGACTATGGCTACACCTTC.

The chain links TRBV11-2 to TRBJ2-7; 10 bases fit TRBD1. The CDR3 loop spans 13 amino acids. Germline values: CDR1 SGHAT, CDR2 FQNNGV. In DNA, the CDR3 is TGTGCTAGGGAGACAGGGGGCATCTACGAGCAGTACTTC. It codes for CARETGGIYEQYF. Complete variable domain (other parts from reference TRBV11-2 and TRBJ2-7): EAGVAQSPRYKIIEKRQSVAFWCNPISGHATLYWYQQILGQGPKLLIQFQNNGVVDDSQLPKDRFSAERLKGVDSTLKIQPAKLEDSAVYLCARETGGIYEQYFGPGTRLTVT.

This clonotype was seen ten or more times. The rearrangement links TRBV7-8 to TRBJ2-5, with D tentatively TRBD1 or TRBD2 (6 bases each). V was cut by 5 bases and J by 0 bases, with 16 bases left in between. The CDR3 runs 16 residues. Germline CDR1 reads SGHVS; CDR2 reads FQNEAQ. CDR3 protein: CASSPYGGVDQETQYF. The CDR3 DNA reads TGTGCCAGCAGCCCTTACGGGGGCGTAGACCAAGAGACCCAGTACTTC. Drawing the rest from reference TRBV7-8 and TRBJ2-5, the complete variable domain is GAGVSQSPRYKVAKRGQDVALRCDPISGHVSLFWYQQALGQGPEFLTYFQNEAQLDKSGLPSDRFFAERPEGSVSTLKIQRTQQEDSAVYLCASSPYGGVDQETQYFGPGTRLLVL.

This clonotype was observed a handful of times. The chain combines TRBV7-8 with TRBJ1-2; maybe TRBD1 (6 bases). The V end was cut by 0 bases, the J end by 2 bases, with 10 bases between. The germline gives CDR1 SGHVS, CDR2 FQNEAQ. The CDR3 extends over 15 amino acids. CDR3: CASSLAWTENYGYTF. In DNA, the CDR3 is TGTGCCAGCAGCTTAGCATGGACAGAAAACTATGGCTACACCTTC.

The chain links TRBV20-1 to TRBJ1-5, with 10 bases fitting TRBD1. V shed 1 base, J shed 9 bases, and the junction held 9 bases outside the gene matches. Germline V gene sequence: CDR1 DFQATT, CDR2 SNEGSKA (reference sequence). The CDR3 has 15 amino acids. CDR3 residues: CSARVGTGVLRPQHF. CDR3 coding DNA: TGCAGTGCTAGAGTGGGGACAGGGGTGTTACGGCCCCAGCATTTT.